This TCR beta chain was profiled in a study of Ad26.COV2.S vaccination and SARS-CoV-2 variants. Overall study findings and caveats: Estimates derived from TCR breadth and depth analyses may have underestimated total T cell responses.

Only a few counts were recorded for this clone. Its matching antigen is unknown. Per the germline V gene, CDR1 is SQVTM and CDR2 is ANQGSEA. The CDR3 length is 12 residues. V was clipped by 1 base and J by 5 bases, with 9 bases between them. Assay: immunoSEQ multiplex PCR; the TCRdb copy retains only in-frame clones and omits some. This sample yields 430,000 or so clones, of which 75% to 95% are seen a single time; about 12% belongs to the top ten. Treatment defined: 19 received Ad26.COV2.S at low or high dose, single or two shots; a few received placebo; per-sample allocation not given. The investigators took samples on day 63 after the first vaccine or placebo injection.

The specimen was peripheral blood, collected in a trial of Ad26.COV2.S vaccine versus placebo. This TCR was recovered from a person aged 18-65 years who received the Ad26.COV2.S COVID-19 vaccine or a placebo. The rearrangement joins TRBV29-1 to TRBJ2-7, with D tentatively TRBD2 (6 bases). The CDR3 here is CSVEVERDEQYF. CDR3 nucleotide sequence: TGCAGCGTTGAAGTGGAGCGGGACGAGCAGTACTTC.